The rows below give T cell receptor beta chains drawn from one sample of a study of blood T cell repertoires in COVID-19. Clones were read by immunoSEQ multiplex PCR, and TCRdb kept only the in-frame ones, dropping some. This table holds about 260,000 clones, 87% found once. Specimen: peripheral blood. Receptors were obtained from a woman aged 50 to 60 who had recovered from COVID-19. The conserved cysteine and the conserved F or W are not part of the CDR3 here. Each record gives: V gene, D gene, J gene, CDR3 protein. D genes are given only for firm matches.

V gene: TRBV6-6; D gene: NA; J gene: TRBJ2-1; CDR3 protein: ASSPGSRGF
V gene: TRBV3-1/TRBV3-2; D gene: NA; J gene: TRBJ1-2; CDR3 protein: ASSHLRTDYGYT
V gene: TRBV6-5; D gene: NA; J gene: TRBJ1-2; CDR3 protein: ASTLDGTYGYT
V gene: TRBV28; D gene: NA; J gene: TRBJ2-2; CDR3 protein: ASSLLTGELF
V gene: TRBV11-2; D gene: NA; J gene: TRBJ1-2; CDR3 protein: ASSLGSYGYT
V gene: TRBV5-5; D gene: TRBD1; J gene: TRBJ1-1; CDR3 protein: ASSWTGANTEAF
V gene: TRBV7-9; D gene: NA; J gene: TRBJ1-6; CDR3 protein: ASSPREGAPLH
V gene: TRBV5-1; D gene: TRBD1; J gene: TRBJ1-2; CDR3 protein: ASSFGQGDGYT
V gene: TRBV18; D gene: TRBD1; J gene: TRBJ1-1; CDR3 protein: ASSPGDRPTEAF
V gene: TRBV11-2; D gene: TRBD1; J gene: TRBJ2-7; CDR3 protein: ASSLGQGHEQY
V gene: TRBV6-1; D gene: NA; J gene: TRBJ1-2; CDR3 protein: ASSEGGGRDYGYT
V gene: TRBV2; D gene: NA; J gene: TRBJ2-1; CDR3 protein: ASRKESWVGTQGNEQF
V gene: TRBV6-2/TRBV6-3; D gene: NA; J gene: TRBJ1-2; CDR3 protein: ASSYSGARGYGYT
V gene: TRBV18; D gene: NA; J gene: TRBJ1-4; CDR3 protein: ASSPQQGRRGINEKLF
V gene: TRBV6-5; D gene: NA; J gene: TRBJ1-1; CDR3 protein: ASSYGQPHEAF
V gene: TRBV7-9; D gene: TRBD1; J gene: TRBJ1-1; CDR3 protein: ASHLGDSRNTEAF
V gene: TRBV3-1/TRBV3-2; D gene: NA; J gene: TRBJ1-4; CDR3 protein: ASSQDRRTTNEKLF
V gene: TRBV5-8; D gene: TRBD1; J gene: TRBJ1-2; CDR3 protein: ASSLNRGSNYGYT
V gene: TRBV30; D gene: NA; J gene: TRBJ1-1; CDR3 protein: AWSDQGFSTEAF
V gene: TRBV6-5; D gene: NA; J gene: TRBJ2-7; CDR3 protein: ASTTGGQGNYEQY
V gene: TRBV4-2; D gene: NA; J gene: TRBJ2-7; CDR3 protein: ASSQGRAGEQY
V gene: TRBV18; D gene: NA; J gene: TRBJ1-3; CDR3 protein: ASSPIADSSGNTIY
V gene: TRBV6-2/TRBV6-3; D gene: TRBD2; J gene: TRBJ2-1; CDR3 protein: ASSLGTSVYNEQF
V gene: TRBV7-2; D gene: TRBD2; J gene: TRBJ2-3; CDR3 protein: ASSLVAGGSQDTQY
V gene: TRBV2; D gene: TRBD2; J gene: TRBJ2-5; CDR3 protein: ASTGGSSGATYQETQY
V gene: TRBV29-1; D gene: TRBD1; J gene: TRBJ2-1; CDR3 protein: SVVGDRGIMQF
V gene: TRBV28; D gene: NA; J gene: TRBJ1-2; CDR3 protein: ASSDSLANYGYT
V gene: TRBV30; D gene: TRBD1; J gene: TRBJ1-2; CDR3 protein: AGRDRAKHGYT
V gene: TRBV5-5; D gene: NA; J gene: TRBJ1-2; CDR3 protein: ASSSTMTVLNYGYT
V gene: TRBV9; D gene: TRBD2; J gene: TRBJ2-1; CDR3 protein: ASSPSGSGGNEQF
V gene: TRBV12-5; D gene: TRBD1; J gene: TRBJ2-2; CDR3 protein: ASGSPRQGHPGELF
V gene: TRBV4-1; D gene: NA; J gene: TRBJ2-5; CDR3 protein: ASSQQHLLPQATSQETQY